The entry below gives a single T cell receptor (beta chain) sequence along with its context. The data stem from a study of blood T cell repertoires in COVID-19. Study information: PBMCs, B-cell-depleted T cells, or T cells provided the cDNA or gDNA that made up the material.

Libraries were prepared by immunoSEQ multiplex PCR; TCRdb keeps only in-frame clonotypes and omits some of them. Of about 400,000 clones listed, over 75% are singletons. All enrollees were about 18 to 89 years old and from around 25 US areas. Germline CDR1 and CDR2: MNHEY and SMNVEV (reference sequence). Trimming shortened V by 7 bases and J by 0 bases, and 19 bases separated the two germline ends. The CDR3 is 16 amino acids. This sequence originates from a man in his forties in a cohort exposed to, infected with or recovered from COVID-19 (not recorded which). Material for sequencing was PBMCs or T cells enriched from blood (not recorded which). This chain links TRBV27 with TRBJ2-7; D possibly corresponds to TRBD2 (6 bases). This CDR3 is CASTKWGTRSSYEQYF. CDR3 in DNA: TGTGCCAGCACCAAATGGGGGACTCGCTCCTCCTACGAGCAGTACTTC.